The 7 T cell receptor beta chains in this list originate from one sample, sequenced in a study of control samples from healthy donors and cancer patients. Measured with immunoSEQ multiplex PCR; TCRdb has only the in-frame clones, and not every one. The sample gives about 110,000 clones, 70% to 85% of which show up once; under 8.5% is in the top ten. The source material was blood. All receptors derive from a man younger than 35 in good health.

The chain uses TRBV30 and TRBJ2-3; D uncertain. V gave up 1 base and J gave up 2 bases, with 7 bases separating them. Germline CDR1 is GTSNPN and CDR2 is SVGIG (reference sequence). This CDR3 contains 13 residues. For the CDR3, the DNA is TGTGCCTGGAGTGCGGTCTCCACAGATACGCAGTATTTT. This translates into CAWSAVSTDTQYF.

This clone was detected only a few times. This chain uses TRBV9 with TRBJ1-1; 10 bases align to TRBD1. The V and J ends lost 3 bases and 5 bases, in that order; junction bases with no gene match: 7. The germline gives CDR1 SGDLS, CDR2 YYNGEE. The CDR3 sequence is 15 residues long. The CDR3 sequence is CASSGQGAAGTEAFF. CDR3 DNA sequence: TGTGCCAGCAGCGGACAGGGGGCGGCGGGTACTGAAGCTTTCTTT.

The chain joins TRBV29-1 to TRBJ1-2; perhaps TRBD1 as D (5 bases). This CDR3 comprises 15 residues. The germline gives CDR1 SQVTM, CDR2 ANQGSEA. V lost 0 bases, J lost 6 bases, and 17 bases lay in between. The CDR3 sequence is CSVEEFFQGVHGYTF. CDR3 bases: TGCAGCGTTGAAGAGTTCTTCCAGGGTGTCCATGGCTACACCTTC.

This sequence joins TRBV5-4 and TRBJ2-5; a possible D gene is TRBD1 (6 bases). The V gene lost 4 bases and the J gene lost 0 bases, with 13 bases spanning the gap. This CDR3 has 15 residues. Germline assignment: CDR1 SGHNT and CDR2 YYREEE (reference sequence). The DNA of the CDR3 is TGTGCCAGCAGCCTCCCCCAGGGGAACCAAGAGACCCAGTACTTC. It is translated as CASSLPQGNQETQYF. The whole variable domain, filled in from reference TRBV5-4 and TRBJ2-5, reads ETGVTQSPTHLIKTRGQQVTLRCSSQSGHNTVSWYQQALGQGPQFIFQYYREEENGRGNFPPRFSGLQFPNYSSELNVNALELDDSALYLCASSLPQGNQETQYFGPGTRLLVL.

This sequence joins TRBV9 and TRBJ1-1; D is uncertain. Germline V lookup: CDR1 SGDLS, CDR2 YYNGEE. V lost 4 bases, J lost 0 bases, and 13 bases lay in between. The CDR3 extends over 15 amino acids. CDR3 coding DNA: TGTGCCAGCAGCCCACAGAACAGAATGAACACTGAAGCTTTCTTT. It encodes CASSPQNRMNTEAFF.

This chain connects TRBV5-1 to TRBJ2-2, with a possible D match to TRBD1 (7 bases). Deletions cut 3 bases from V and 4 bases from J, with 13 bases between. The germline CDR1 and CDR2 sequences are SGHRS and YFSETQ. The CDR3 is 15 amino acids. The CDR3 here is CASSYYRGGTGELFF. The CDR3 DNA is TGCGCCAGCAGCTACTACAGGGGAGGCACCGGGGAGCTGTTTTTT.

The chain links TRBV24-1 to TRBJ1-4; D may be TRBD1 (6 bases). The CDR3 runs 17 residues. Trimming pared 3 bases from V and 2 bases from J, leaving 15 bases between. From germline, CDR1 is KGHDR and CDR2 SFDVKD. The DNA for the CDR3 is TGTGCCACCAGTGATGGGGGGCGCGGGGGCACTAATGAAAAACTGTTTTTT. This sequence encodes CATSDGGRGGTNEKLFF.